Presented here are 24 T cell receptor beta chains from one specimen sequenced in a study of response to subunit inactivated influenza vaccine. TCRdb re-called the RT-PCR reads through MiXCR, storing one row per CDR3 protein. The sample records more than 700,000 distinct CDR3 sequences, 21% being singletons. The sequences come from PBMCs from blood, collected roughly 5 days after vaccination. The source of these receptors is a man aged 50 to 60 who received an inactivated influenza vaccine.

This clonotype was counted between two and nine times. The chain recombines TRBV12-3 or TRBV12-4 with TRBJ2-1, with 8 positions matching TRBD2. V trimming: 4 bases; J trimming: 8 bases; junction bases outside the gene matches: 7. The length of the CDR3 is 14 residues. The CDR3 spells CASSWLAGFDEQFF. For the CDR3, the DNA is TGTGCCAGCAGTTGGCTAGCGGGTTTCGATGAGCAGTTCTTC.

V usage is TRBV20-1 and J usage is TRBJ2-7, with 8 bases aligning to TRBD1. CDR3 size: 13 residues. Looked up from germline, CDR1 is DFQATT and CDR2 is SNEGSKA (reference sequence). V shed 5 bases, J shed 6 bases, and the junction held 9 bases outside the gene matches. This chain's CDR3 is CSAPWQGAPEQYF. The CDR3 DNA sequence: TGCAGTGCTCCCTGGCAGGGGGCACCCGAGCAGTACTTC.

CDR3 sequence (DNA): TGTGCCAGCAGCTCGAGATACAAGGTCACTGAAGCTTTCTTT. Protein product: CASSSRYKVTEAFF. The V call is TRBV7-9, the J call TRBJ1-1, with D uncertain. CDR1 and CDR2 from the germline V gene are SEHNR and FQNEAQ (reference sequence). Trimming cost V 4 bases and J 4 bases, with 13 bases left between them. CDR3 length equals 14 residues.

This rearrangement joins TRBV12-3 or TRBV12-4 to TRBJ2-3; the D gene is possibly TRBD2 (5 bases). The CDR3 has 17 residues. V was trimmed by 6 bases and J by 4 bases, leaving 23 bases between them. The CDR3 region has the DNA TGTGCCAGCAGCTCTCGGGCGGGCGGTACCCTCCCAGATACGCAGTATTTT. Translated, it gives CASSSRAGGTLPDTQYF.

The chain joins TRBV7-2 to TRBJ1-5; no reliable D call. V was pared by 2 bases and J by 2 bases, with 10 bases between. Germline V gives CDR1 SGHTA, CDR2 FQGNSA. The CDR3 contains 15 residues. The CDR3, as DNA: TGTGCCAGCAGCTTATGGAGCCGGGGCAATCAGCCCCAGCATTTT. Protein product: CASSLWSRGNQPQHF.

This clonotype appeared a few times. V gene TRBV6-1 combines with J gene TRBJ2-7, with D possibly being TRBD1 or TRBD2 (5 bases each). The CDR3 extends over 15 amino acids. Germline-derived CDR1 and CDR2 are MNHNS and SASEGT. V lost 6 bases, J lost 3 bases, and 18 bases lay in between. The CDR3 loop reads CASRSLSGRIYEQYF. The CDR3 region has the DNA TGTGCCAGCAGGTCCCTATCGGGGCGAATCTACGAGCAGTACTTC.

This clonotype was seen more than once but under ten times. The V call is TRBV7-9, the J call TRBJ2-1; a weak D match, TRBD2 (6 bases). Trimming cost V 3 bases and J 4 bases, with 19 bases left between them. This CDR3 is built from 17 residues. The germline V gene has CDR1 SEHNR and CDR2 FQNEAQ (reference sequence). The CDR3 loop is CASSLQGGAGKYNEQFF. CDR3 DNA: TGTGCCAGCAGCTTGCAGGGAGGTGCGGGAAAATACAATGAGCAGTTCTTC.

The chain combines TRBV7-2 with TRBJ2-3; no definite D call. The CDR3 is 12 amino acids. Germline V CDR1 and CDR2: SGHTA, FQGNSA. Trimming took 4 bases from V and 6 from J, leaving 8 bases between them. The DNA for the CDR3 is TGTGCCAGCAGCTCTTGGGGTGATACGCAGTATTTT. It specifies CASSSWGDTQYF.

The J gene is TRBJ2-3, the V gene TRBV29-1; D uncertain. Trimming took off 6 bases at V and 6 bases at J, with 19 bases between the two ends. This CDR3 contains 14 residues. CDR1 is SQVTM, CDR2 ANQGSEA, per germline. CDR3 sequence (DNA): TGCAGCGTCGGCCAGTCAATGAGCTGGGATACGCAGTATTTT. Amino acid sequence: CSVGQSMSWDTQYF.

The J gene is TRBJ2-1, the V gene TRBV4-2; 12 nucleotides match TRBD2. Germline assignment: CDR1 LGHNA and CDR2 YNFKEQ. V gave up 4 bases and J gave up 6 bases; unmatched junction bases: 4. This CDR3 spans 15 amino acids. For the CDR3, the DNA is TGTGCCAGCAGCCCAAGGACTAGCGGGATCAATGAGCAGTTCTTC. Translated: CASSPRTSGINEQFF.

This clonotype was observed a few times. J is TRBJ2-7 and V is TRBV11-2; D not certain. Germline CDR1 reads SGHAT; CDR2 reads FQNNGV. Trimming cost V 4 bases and J 0 bases, with 10 bases left between them. There are 14 residues in the CDR3. The CDR3 region has the DNA TGTGCCAGCAGCTCATTGCGGTTCTCCTACGAGCAGTACTTC. Translated, it gives CASSSLRFSYEQYF.

The genes are TRBV9 and TRBJ2-1; 11 nucleotides match TRBD2. The germline V gene has CDR1 SGDLS and CDR2 YYNGEE. There are 15 residues in the CDR3. The J segment lost 8 bases and the V segment lost 3 bases, leaving 7 bases of the junction unmatched. CDR3 amino acids: CASSGETSGIDEQFF. CDR3 nucleotide sequence: TGTGCCAGCAGCGGGGAGACTAGCGGGATAGATGAGCAGTTCTTC.

The chain is built from TRBV4-2 and TRBJ2-2; 9 nucleotides agree with TRBD1. This CDR3 comprises 15 residues. V was clipped by 1 base and J by 5 bases; unmatched bases: 2. Per the germline V gene, CDR1 is LGHNA and CDR2 is YNFKEQ. The CDR3 region has the DNA TGTGCCAGCAGCCAAGGGGACAGGGCAACCGGGGAGCTGTTTTTT. It codes for CASSQGDRATGELFF.

The chain links TRBV24-1 to TRBJ2-5; no firm D call. CDR1 is KGHDR, CDR2 SFDVKD, per germline. The CDR3 has 14 residues. V shed 2 bases and J shed 4 bases, with 10 bases lying between them. The CDR3 DNA reads TGTGCCACCAGTGATTATGCCTCGGGAGAGACCCAGTACTTC. This sequence encodes CATSDYASGETQYF.

This clonotype was seen a handful of times. The chain couples TRBV20-1 to TRBJ2-1; weak D call: TRBD1 (5 bases). Germline V lookup: CDR1 DFQATT, CDR2 SNEGSKA (reference sequence). V lost 6 bases and J 6 bases, leaving 15 bases between the germline ends. The CDR3 is 13 amino acids. The CDR3 DNA follows: TGCAGTGCCCGCAATCCTCAGGGCAATGAGCAGTTCTTC. Protein sequence: CSARNPQGNEQFF.

The table lists this clonotype with a few counts. The DNA of the CDR3 is TGTGCCAGCAGATCCTCCCCCGGACAGGGAAGGACTGAAGCTTTCTTT. This sequence encodes CASRSSPGQGRTEAFF. V usage is TRBV27 and J usage is TRBJ1-1; the match to TRBD1 covers 8 bases. Germline V lookup: CDR1 MNHEY, CDR2 SMNVEV (reference sequence). The J segment lost 5 bases and the V segment lost 6 bases, leaving 14 bases of the junction unmatched. This CDR3 region has 16 residues.

V gene TRBV20-1 combines with J gene TRBJ2-3; no firm D call. Germline CDR1 reads DFQATT; CDR2 reads SNEGSKA (reference sequence). The CDR3 covers 14 residues. V was trimmed by 2 bases and J by 2 bases, leaving 11 bases between them. CDR3 residues: CSARFGPPTDTQYF. CDR3 DNA sequence: TGCAGTGCTAGATTCGGGCCCCCCACAGATACGCAGTATTTT.

Only a few counts were recorded for this clonotype. The chain links TRBV7-2 to TRBJ1-5; TRBD1 agrees at 7 bases. The CDR3 is 14 residues long. CDR1 is SGHTA, CDR2 FQGNSA, per germline. V shed 2 bases, J shed 4 bases, and the junction held 2 bases outside the gene matches. The CDR3 loop is CASSLTQGNQPQHF. The CDR3 DNA reads TGTGCCAGCAGCTTAACACAGGGGAATCAGCCCCAGCATTTT.

V usage is TRBV4-1 and J usage is TRBJ2-7, with D possibly called TRBD1 or TRBD2 (5 bases each). Trimming removed 1 base from V and 2 bases from J, with 12 bases in between. CDR1 and CDR2 (germline): MGHRA, YSYEKL. The CDR3 sequence is 15 residues long. The chain's CDR3 is CASSQVMRGAYEQYF. The CDR3 DNA is TGCGCCAGCAGCCAAGTAATGAGGGGTGCCTACGAGCAGTACTTC.

The chain recombines TRBV3-1 with TRBJ1-1, with D possibly being TRBD1 (5 bases). The CDR3 contains 15 residues. CDR1 and CDR2 from the germline V gene are LGHDT and YNNKEL (reference sequence). V dropped 0 bases and J dropped 6 bases, with 14 bases sitting between them. The CDR3 region is CASSQDRFRDAEAFF. The CDR3 region has the DNA TGTGCCAGCAGCCAAGACCGTTTTCGGGACGCTGAAGCTTTCTTT. Full variable domain (rest looked up from reference TRBV3-1 and TRBJ1-1): DTAVSQTPKYLVTQMGNDKSIKCEQNLGHDTMYWYKQDSKKFLKIMFSYNNKELIINETVPNRFSPKSPDKAHLNLHINSLELGDSAVYFCASSQDRFRDAEAFFGQGTRLTVV.

V usage is TRBV28 and J usage is TRBJ2-7; D assignment may be TRBD1 or TRBD2 (6 bases each). V was clipped by 6 bases and J by 3 bases, with 18 bases between them. The V gene's germline CDR1 is MDHEN and CDR2 SYDVKM. CDR3 length equals 15 residues. The CDR3 region is CASSSHGGANYEQYF. DNA of the CDR3: TGTGCCAGCAGCTCCCACGGGGGCGCGAACTACGAGCAGTACTTC.

This clonotype was observed at least ten times. The J gene is TRBJ2-5, the V gene TRBV29-1; D ambiguous. The CDR3 has 11 residues. Trimming took 8 bases from V and 2 from J, leaving 9 bases between them. Germline V lookup: CDR1 SQVTM, CDR2 ANQGSEA. The CDR3 sequence is CSLFEQETQYF. The CDR3 DNA follows: TGCAGCCTTTTCGAGCAAGAGACCCAGTACTTC.

This clonotype was seen only once. The chain uses TRBV4-3 and TRBJ1-3; D remains ambiguous. The CDR3 runs to 14 residues. Trimming cost V 1 base and J 0 bases, with 4 bases left between them. In germline, CDR1 is LGHNA, CDR2 YSLEER. The CDR3 DNA follows: TGCGCCAGCAGCCAAGTAGGCTCTGGAAACACCATATATTTT. It codes for CASSQVGSGNTIYF.

This clonotype was picked up a small number of times. This chain links TRBV7-9 with TRBJ1-6, with unresolved D. The CDR3 is 14 residues long. Germline CDR1 and CDR2: SEHNR and FQNEAQ (reference sequence). V lost 0 bases to trimming and J lost 12 bases, with 12 bases between them. The CDR3 is CASSLASGPGPLHF. The CDR3 nucleotides are TGTGCCAGCAGCTTAGCGTCGGGCCCAGGACCCCTCCACTTT.